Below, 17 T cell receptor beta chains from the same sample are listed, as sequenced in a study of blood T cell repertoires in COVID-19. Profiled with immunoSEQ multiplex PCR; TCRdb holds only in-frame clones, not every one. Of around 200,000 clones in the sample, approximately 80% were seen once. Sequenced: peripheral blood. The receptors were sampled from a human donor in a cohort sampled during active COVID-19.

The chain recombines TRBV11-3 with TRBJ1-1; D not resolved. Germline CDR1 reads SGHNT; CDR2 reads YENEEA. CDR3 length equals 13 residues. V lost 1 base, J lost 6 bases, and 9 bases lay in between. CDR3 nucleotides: TGTGCCAGCAGCTTAGTCCCGACTGCTGAAGCTTTCTTT. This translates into CASSLVPTAEAFF.

The CDR3 DNA reads TGTGCCAGCTCCAATGGACAGGGAAATTCACCCCTCCACTTT. It is translated as CASSNGQGNSPLHF. The chain employs TRBV6-6 and TRBJ1-6, with TRBD1 matching over 8 bases. The CDR3 is made up of 14 amino acids. Per the germline V gene, CDR1 is MNHNY and CDR2 is SVGAGI (reference sequence). Unmatched junction bases numbered 7, after V lost 8 bases and J lost 7 bases.

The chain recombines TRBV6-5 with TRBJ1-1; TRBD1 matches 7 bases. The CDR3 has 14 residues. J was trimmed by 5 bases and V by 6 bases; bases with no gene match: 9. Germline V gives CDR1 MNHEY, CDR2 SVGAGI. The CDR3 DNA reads TGTGCCAGCAGACCGGACAGGTTAACGACTGAAGCTTTCTTT. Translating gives CASRPDRLTTEAFF.

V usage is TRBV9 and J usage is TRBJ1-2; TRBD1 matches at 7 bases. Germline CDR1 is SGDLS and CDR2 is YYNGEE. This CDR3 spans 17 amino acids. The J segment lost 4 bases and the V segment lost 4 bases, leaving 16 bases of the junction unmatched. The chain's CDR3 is CASSFGQEGWGPYGYTF. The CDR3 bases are TGTGCCAGCAGCTTCGGACAGGAAGGGTGGGGCCCCTATGGCTACACCTTC.

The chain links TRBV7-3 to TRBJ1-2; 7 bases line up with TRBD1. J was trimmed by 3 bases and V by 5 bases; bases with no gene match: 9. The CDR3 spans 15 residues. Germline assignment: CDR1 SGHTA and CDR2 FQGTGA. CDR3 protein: CASSPAPGTDYGYTF. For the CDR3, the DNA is TGTGCCAGCAGCCCCGCCCCCGGGACAGACTATGGCTACACCTTC.

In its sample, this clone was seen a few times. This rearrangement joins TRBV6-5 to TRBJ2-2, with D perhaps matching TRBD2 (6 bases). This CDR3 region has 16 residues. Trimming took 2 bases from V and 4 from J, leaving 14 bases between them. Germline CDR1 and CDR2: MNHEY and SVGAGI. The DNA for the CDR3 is TGTGCCAGCAGTTACGAGCCTAGCGCTGCCACCGGGGAGCTGTTTTTT. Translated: CASSYEPSAATGELFF.

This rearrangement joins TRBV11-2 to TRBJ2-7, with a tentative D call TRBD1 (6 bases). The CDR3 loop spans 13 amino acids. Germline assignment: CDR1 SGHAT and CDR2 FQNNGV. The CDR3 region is CVTEDSNSYEQYF. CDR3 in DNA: TGTGTCACCGAGGACAGCAACTCCTACGAGCAGTACTTC.

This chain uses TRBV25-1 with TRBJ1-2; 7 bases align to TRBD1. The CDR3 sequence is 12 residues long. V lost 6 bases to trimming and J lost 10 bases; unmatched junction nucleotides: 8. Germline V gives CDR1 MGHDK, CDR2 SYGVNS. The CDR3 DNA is TGTGCCAGCAGCCTTCCAGGGGGAGTCTACACCTTC. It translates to CASSLPGGVYTF.

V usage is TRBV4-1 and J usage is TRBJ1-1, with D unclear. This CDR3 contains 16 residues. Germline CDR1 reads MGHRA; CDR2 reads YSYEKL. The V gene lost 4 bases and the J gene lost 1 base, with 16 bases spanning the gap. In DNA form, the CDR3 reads TGCGCCAGCAGCCCAACACCCGCGCCGGGGAACACTGAAGCTTTCTTT. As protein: CASSPTPAPGNTEAFF.

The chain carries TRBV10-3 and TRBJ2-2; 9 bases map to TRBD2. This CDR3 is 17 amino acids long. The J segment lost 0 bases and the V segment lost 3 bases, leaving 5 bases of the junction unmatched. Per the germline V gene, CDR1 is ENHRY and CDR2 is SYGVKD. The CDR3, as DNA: TGTGCCATCAGTGACCCCCGACTAGCGGCGAACACCGGGGAGCTGTTTTTT. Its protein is CAISDPRLAANTGELFF.

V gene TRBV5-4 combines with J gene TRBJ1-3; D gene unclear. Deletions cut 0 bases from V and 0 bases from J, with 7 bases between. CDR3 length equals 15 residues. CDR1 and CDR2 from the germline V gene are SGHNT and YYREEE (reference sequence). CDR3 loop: CASSLDGSSGNTIYF. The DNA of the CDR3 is TGTGCCAGCAGCTTGGACGGGAGCTCTGGAAACACCATATATTTT.

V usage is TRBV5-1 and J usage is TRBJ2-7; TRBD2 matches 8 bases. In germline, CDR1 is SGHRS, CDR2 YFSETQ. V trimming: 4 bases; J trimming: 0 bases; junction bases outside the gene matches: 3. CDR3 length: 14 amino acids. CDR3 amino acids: CASSAGTSSYEQYF. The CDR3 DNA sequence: TGCGCCAGCAGCGCCGGGACTAGCTCCTACGAGCAGTACTTC. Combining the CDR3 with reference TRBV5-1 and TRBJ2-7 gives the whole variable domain KAGVTQTPRYLIKTRGQQVTLSCSPISGHRSVSWYQQTPGQGLQFLFEYFSETQRNKGNFPGRFSGRQFSNSRSEMNVSTLELGDSALYLCASSAGTSSYEQYFGPGTRLTVT.

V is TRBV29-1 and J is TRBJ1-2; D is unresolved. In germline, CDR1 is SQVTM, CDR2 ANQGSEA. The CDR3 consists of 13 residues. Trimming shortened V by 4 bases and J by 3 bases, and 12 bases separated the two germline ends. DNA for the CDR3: TGCAGCGTTGGCACTGGAGGAGACTATGGCTACACCTTC. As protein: CSVGTGGDYGYTF. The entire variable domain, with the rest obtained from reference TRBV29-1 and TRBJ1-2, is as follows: SAVISQKPSRDICQRGTSLTIQCQVDSQVTMMFWYRQQPGQSLTLIATANQGSEATYESGFVIDKFPISRPNLTFSTLTVSNMSPEDSSIYLCSVGTGGDYGYTFGSGTRLTVV.

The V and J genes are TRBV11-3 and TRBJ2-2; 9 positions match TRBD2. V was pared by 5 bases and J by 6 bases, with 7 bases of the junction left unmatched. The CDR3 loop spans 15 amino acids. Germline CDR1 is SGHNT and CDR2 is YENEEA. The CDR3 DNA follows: TGTGCCAGCAGCGGCGGGGGGGCCGGATCCGGGGAGCTGTTTTTT. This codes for CASSGGGAGSGELFF.

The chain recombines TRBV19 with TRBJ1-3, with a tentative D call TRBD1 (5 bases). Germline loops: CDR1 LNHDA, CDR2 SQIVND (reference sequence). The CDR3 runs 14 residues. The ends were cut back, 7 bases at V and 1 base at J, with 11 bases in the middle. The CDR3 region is CASIERGSGNTIYF. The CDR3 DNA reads TGTGCCAGTATCGAACGGGGGTCTGGAAACACCATATATTTT.

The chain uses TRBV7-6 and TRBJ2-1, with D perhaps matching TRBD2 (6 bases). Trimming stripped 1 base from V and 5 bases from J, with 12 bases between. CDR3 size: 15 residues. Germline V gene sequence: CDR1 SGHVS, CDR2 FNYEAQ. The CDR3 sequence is CASSLGAGSDNEQFF. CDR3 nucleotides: TGTGCCAGCAGCTTAGGTGCGGGGTCGGACAATGAGCAGTTCTTC.

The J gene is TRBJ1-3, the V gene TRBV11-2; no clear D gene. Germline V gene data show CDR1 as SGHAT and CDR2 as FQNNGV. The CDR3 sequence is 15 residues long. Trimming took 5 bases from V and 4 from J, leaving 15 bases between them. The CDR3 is CASSQLRGIGNTIYF. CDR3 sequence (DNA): TGTGCCAGCAGCCAACTTAGAGGGATCGGAAACACCATATATTTT. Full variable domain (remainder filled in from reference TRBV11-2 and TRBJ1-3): EAGVAQSPRYKIIEKRQSVAFWCNPISGHATLYWYQQILGQGPKLLIQFQNNGVVDDSQLPKDRFSAERLKGVDSTLKIQPAKLEDSAVYLCASSQLRGIGNTIYFGEGSWLTVV.